The T cell receptor beta chain under discussion was sequenced for a study of cytomegalovirus exposure and HLA in healthy donors. PCR employed 60 Vbeta and 13 Jbeta primers. The repertoire was sequenced with immunoSEQ multiplex PCR; TCRdb's copy has only in-frame clones and lacks some. The sample's table shows approximately 45,000 clones. The CDR3 spans 15 residues. V lost 3 bases, J lost 4 bases, and 5 bases stayed unmatched. The germline V gene encodes CDR1 LNHDA and CDR2 SQIVND (reference sequence). In nominal health when sampled, donors likely had unrecorded immune exposures nonetheless. What was sequenced was PBMCs. The chain has TRBV19 and TRBJ1-4; 7 nucleotides match TRBD1. The receptor was isolated from a male donor in good health and CMV-seronegative. In DNA, the CDR3 is TGTGCCAGTAGTATCCAGGGACAGAGTAATGAAAAACTGTTTTTT. Its protein is CASSIQGQSNEKLFF.